The rows below give T cell receptor beta chains drawn from one sample of a study of blood T cell repertoires in COVID-19. Only in-frame clones appear in the TCRdb table, and some are missing; sequencing was by immunoSEQ multiplex PCR. Seen here are about 150,000 clones, 80% to 90% observed once, and the top ten hold approximately 8%. The source material was PBMCs or T cells enriched from blood (not recorded which). The origin of the receptors is a woman aged 45-59 years who had recovered from COVID-19. The CDR3 runs from the conserved cysteine through the conserved F or W. The D gene is left open where the match is weak. Rows give clone size only sometimes, using once, few, many, or a class for an expanded clone.

-	TRBJ1-2	TRBV19	11	few	CASRTAYGYTF	TGTGCCAGTAGGACAGCGTATGGCTACACCTTC
-	TRBJ1-1	TRBV27	12	few	CASRYTVGRAFF	TGTGCCAGCAGGTACACAGTCGGTCGAGCTTTCTTT
-	TRBJ2-2	TRBV2	16	-	CASSLGAGAFTGELFF	TGTGCCAGCAGTCTGGGGGCGGGGGCCTTCACCGGGGAGCTGTTTTTT
-	TRBJ2-3	TRBV11-2	13	-	CASSASAGDTQYF	TGTGCCAGCTCGGCTAGCGCGGGGGATACGCAGTATTTT
TRBD1	TRBJ1-1	TRBV2	13	-	CAIQDREATEAFF	TGTGCCATCCAGGACAGGGAGGCCACTGAAGCTTTCTTT
-	TRBJ1-6	TRBV27	17	few	CASSLGQGGSYNSPLHF	TGTGCCAGCAGTTTAGGGCAGGGAGGCTCCTATAATTCACCCCTCCACTTT
-	TRBJ2-1	TRBV24-1	16	-	CATSDVDSISYNEQFF	TGTGCCACCAGTGACGTTGACAGTATCTCCTACAATGAGCAGTTCTTC
TRBD2	TRBJ2-1	TRBV6-6	17	-	CASSRTSGIGSYNEQFF	TGTGCCAGCAGTCGGACTAGCGGGATAGGATCCTACAATGAGCAGTTCTTC
TRBD1	TRBJ2-4	TRBV2	18	-	CASSEARTGTLAKNIQYF	TGTGCCAGCAGTGAAGCCCGGACAGGGACATTAGCCAAAAACATTCAGTACTTC
-	TRBJ1-3	TRBV4-1	14	-	CASSLTHSGNTIYF	TGCGCCAGCAGCCTTACTCACTCTGGAAACACCATATATTTT
TRBD1	TRBJ1-6	TRBV12-3/TRBV12-4	13	few	CASRGQGGSPLHF	TGTGCCAGCAGGGGACAGGGCGGTTCACCCCTCCACTTT
TRBD2	TRBJ2-2	TRBV7-6	17	-	CASSLLLAGADTGELFF	TGTGCCAGCAGCCTCCTACTAGCGGGGGCAGACACCGGGGAGCTGTTTTTT
TRBD1	TRBJ2-6	TRBV27	18	-	CASSLSQGAFSGANVLTF	TGTGCCAGCAGTTTGTCCCAGGGGGCCTTCTCTGGGGCCAACGTCCTGACTTTC
-	TRBJ2-5	TRBV27	16	-	CASSPLQVTREETQYF	TGTGCCAGCAGTCCATTACAGGTGACCCGAGAAGAGACCCAGTACTTC
TRBD1	TRBJ2-7	TRBV27	13	-	CASSFGQGGEQYF	TGTGCCAGCAGTTTTGGACAGGGAGGCGAGCAGTACTTC